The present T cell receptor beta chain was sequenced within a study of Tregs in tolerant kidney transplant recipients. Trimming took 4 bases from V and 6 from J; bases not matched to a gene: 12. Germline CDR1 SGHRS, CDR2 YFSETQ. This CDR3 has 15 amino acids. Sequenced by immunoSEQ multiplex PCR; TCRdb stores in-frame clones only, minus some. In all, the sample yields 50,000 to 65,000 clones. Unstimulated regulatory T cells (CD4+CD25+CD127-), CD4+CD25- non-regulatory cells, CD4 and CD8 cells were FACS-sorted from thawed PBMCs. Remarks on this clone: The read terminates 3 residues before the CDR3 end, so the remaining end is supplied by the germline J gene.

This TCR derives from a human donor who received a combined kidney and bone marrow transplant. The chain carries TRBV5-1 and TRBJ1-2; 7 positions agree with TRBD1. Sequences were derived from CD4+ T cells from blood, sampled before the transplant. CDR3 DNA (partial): TGCGCCAGCAGCGCAAAGGGAACAGGGGTTGATGGC. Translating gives CASSAKGTGVDG. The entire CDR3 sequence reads CASSAKGTGVDGYTF.